Listed here is a single TCR beta chain. The data were obtained in a study of blood T cell repertoires in COVID-19. The wider study: COVID-19 samples, acute and convalescent, were from the United States, Italy and Spain.

Per germline, CDR1 LGHDT and CDR2 YNNKEL (reference sequence). V dropped 0 bases and J dropped 6; count of bases not matched to a gene: 16. The CDR3 spans 19 residues. Only in-frame clones appear in the TCRdb table, and some are missing; sequencing was by immunoSEQ multiplex PCR. Among 150,000 to 200,000 clones listed, more than 75% were seen once. This chain links TRBV3-1 (or the pseudogene TRBV3-2) with TRBJ2-1, with 8 nucleotides matching TRBD1. This clonotype was sampled from an older woman with COVID-19, enrolled during active disease. Sample: peripheral blood. The CDR3 bases are TGTGCCAGCAGCCAAGAGTCACAGGCGGGACAGGCGTCCGTCAATGAGCAGTTCTTC. As protein: CASSQESQAGQASVNEQFF.